This entry concerns a single TCR beta chain. The data belong to a study of blood T cell repertoires in COVID-19. The assay was immunoSEQ multiplex PCR, and TCRdb's table has in-frame clones only and misses some. This sample carries about 200,000 clones, 65% to 90% of them seen once, and the ten largest clones take approximately 4.8%. The clonotype originates from a woman aged 25 to 45 who had been exposed to COVID-19. The sequenced sample was PBMCs or T cells enriched from blood (not recorded which).

The CDR3 DNA is TGTGCCAGCAGCCCTGGGGGCCCCACAGATACGCAGTATTTT. As protein: CASSPGGPTDTQYF. The chain has TRBV7-9 and TRBJ2-3, with D perhaps TRBD1 (6 bases). CDR3 size: 14 residues. Germline CDR1 and CDR2: SEHNR and FQNEAQ (reference sequence). Trimming removed 5 bases from V and 2 bases from J, with 11 bases in between.